The TCR beta chain described here comes from a study of OX40 agonist ivuxolimab in advanced cancers. About the study: In this trial design, patients received ivuxolimab intravenously at 0.01 to 10 mg/kg every 2 weeks. From about 20 to 80 years was the age range, with a mean of roughly 59 years, and 65% to 90% were male.

Clones were read by immunoSEQ multiplex PCR, and TCRdb kept only the in-frame ones, dropping some. The sample comprises more than 60,000 clones, about 88% of which are singletons, and over 0.75% rests with the top ten. Germline lookup yields CDR1 MDHEN and CDR2 SYDVKM. V was trimmed by 1 base and J by 3 bases, leaving 12 bases between them. The CDR3 totals 15 residues. Details on this clone: Its antigen is unidentified.

Whole-study findings and limits: The CD4+ and CD8+ T cells in the blood had expanded clonally by week 6 at 0.1 to 3.0 mg/kg. Averaged across samples, CD8+ T cells carried more expanded clones than CD4+ did.

The sample consisted of CD4+ or CD8+ T cells sorted from blood, taken in a trial of the OX40 agonist ivuxolimab. The chain recombines TRBV28 with TRBJ1-1; D remains unclear. The origin of this receptor is an adult with an advanced solid tumor such as melanoma, head and neck, liver or kidney cancer. The CDR3 bases are TGTGCCAGCAGTTTATCAGTAGGCGGGGACACTGAAGCTTTCTTT. As protein: CASSLSVGGDTEAFF.